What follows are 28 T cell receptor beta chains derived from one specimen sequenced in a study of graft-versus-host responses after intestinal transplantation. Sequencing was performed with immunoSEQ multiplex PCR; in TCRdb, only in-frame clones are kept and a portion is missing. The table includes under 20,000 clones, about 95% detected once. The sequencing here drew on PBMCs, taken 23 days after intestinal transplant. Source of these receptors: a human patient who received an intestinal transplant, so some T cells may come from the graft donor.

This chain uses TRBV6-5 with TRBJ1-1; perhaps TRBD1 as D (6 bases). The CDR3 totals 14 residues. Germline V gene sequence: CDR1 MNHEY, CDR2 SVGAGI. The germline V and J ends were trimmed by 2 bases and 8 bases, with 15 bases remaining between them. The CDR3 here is CASSYAQQGREAFF. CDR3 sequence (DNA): TGTGCCAGCAGTTACGCCCAACAGGGCCGGGAAGCTTTCTTT.

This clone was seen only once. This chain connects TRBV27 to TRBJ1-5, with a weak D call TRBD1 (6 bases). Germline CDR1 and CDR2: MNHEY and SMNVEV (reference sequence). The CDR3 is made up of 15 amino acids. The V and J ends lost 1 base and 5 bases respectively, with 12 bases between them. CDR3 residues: CASSLYRDGDQPQHF. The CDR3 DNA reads TGTGCCAGCAGTTTATACAGGGACGGGGATCAGCCCCAGCATTTT.

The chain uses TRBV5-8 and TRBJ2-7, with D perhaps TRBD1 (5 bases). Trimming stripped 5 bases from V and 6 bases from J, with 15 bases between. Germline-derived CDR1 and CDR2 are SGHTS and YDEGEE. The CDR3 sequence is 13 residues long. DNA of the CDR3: TGTGCCAGCAGGAACTTCTCAGGGCGCGAGCAGTACTTC. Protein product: CASRNFSGREQYF.

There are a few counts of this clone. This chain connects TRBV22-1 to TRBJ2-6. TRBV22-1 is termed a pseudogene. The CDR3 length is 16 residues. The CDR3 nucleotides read TGTCCTGGGAGAATCCAGCAACAAAGTCGGGCCAACGTCCTGACTTTC. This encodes CPGRIQQQSRANVLTF.

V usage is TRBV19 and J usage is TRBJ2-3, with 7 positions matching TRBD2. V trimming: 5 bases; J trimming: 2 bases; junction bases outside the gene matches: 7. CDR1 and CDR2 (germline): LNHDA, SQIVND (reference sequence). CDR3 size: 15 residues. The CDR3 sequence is CASSPGTTLTDTQYF. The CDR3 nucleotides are TGTGCCAGTAGTCCAGGGACTACCCTCACAGATACGCAGTATTTT.

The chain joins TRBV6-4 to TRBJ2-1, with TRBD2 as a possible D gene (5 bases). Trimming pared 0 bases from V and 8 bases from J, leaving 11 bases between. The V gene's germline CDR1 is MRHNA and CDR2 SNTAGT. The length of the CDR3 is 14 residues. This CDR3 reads CASSDSPGGYEQFF. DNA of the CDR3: TGTGCCAGCAGTGACTCTCCCGGAGGCTATGAGCAGTTCTTC.

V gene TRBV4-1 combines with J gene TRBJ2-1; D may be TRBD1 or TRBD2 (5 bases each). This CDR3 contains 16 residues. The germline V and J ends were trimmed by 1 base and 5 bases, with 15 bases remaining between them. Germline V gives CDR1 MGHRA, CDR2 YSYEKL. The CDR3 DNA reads TGCGCCAGCAGCCAAGTAGGTGGGGGTACCCACAATGAGCAGTTCTTC. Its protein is CASSQVGGGTHNEQFF.

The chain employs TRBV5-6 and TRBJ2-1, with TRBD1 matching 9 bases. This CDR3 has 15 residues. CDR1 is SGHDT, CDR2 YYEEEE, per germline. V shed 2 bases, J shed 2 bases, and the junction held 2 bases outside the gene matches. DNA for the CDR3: TGTGCCAGCAGCTTTACAGGGGGCCCCTACAATGAGCAGTTCTTC. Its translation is CASSFTGGPYNEQFF. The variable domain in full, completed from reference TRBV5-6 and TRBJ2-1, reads DAGVTQSPTHLIKTRGQQVTLRCSPKSGHDTVSWYQQALGQGPQFIFQYYEEEERQRGNFPDRFSGHQFPNYSSELNVNALLLGDSALYLCASSFTGGPYNEQFFGPGTRLTVL.

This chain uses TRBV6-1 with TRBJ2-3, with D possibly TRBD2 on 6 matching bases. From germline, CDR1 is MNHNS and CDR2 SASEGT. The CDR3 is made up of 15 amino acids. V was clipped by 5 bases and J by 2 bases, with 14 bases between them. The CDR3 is CASSPDWDFTDTQYF. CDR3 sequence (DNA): TGTGCCAGCAGTCCCGACTGGGACTTCACAGATACGCAGTATTTT.

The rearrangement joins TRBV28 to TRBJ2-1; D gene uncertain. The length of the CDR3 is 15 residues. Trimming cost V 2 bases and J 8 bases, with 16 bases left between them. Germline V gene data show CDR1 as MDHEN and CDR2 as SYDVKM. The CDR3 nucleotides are TGTGCCAGCAGTTTAATAGGGCAGACTCTCCATGAGCAGTTCTTC. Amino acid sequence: CASSLIGQTLHEQFF.

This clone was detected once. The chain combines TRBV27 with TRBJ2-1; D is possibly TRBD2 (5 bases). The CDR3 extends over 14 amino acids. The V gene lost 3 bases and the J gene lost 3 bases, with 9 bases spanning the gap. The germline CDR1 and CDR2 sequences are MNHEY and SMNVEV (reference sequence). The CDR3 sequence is CASSLGTSYNEQFF. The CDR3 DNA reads TGTGCCAGCAGTTTGGGCACTAGCTACAATGAGCAGTTCTTC.

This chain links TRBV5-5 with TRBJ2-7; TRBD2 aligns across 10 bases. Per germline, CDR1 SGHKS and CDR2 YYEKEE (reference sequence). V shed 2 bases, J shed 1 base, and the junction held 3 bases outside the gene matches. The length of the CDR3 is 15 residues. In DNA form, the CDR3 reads TGTGCCAGCAGCTTTGGACTAGCGGTATCCTACGAGCAGTACTTC. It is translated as CASSFGLAVSYEQYF.

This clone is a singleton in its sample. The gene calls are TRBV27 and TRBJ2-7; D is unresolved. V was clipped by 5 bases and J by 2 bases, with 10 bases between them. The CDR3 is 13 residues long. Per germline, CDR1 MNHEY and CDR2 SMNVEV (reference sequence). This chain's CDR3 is CASSPPLAYEQYF. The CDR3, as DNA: TGTGCCAGCAGTCCCCCGCTCGCCTACGAGCAGTACTTC.

The CDR3 protein is CASSLTRDWSYEQYF. The CDR3 DNA reads TGTGCCAGCAGTTTAACTCGGGACTGGTCCTACGAGCAGTACTTC. The rearrangement joins TRBV28 to TRBJ2-7; possibly TRBD2 for D (6 bases). This CDR3 contains 15 residues. Trimming removed 2 bases at V and 1 base at J, with 12 bases between. CDR1 is MDHEN, CDR2 SYDVKM, per germline. Looking up the rest from reference TRBV28 and TRBJ2-7 gives the full variable domain: DVKVTQSSRYLVKRTGEKVFLECVQDMDHENMFWYRQDPGLGLRLIYFSYDVKMKEKGDIPEGYSVSREKKERFSLILESASTNQTSMYLCASSLTRDWSYEQYFGPGTRLTVT.

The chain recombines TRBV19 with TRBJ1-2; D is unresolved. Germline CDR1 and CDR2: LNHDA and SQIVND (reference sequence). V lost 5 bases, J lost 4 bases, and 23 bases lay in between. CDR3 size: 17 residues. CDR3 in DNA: TGTGCCAGTAGTGTCAGTCGGGCAAATCGAAAGACCTATGGCTACACCTTC. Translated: CASSVSRANRKTYGYTF.

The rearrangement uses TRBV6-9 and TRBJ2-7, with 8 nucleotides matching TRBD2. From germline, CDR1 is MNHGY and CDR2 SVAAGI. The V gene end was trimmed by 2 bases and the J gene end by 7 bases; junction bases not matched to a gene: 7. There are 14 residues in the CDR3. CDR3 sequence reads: CASSYLAGVGEQYF. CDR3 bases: TGTGCCAGCAGTTATCTAGCGGGCGTTGGTGAGCAGTACTTC.

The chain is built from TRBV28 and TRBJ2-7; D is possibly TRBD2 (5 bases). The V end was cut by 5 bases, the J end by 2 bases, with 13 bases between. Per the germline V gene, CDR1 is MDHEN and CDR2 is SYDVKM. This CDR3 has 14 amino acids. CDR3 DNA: TGTGCCAGCAGTATCCTCCGGGAACCCTACGAGCAGTACTTC. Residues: CASSILREPYEQYF.

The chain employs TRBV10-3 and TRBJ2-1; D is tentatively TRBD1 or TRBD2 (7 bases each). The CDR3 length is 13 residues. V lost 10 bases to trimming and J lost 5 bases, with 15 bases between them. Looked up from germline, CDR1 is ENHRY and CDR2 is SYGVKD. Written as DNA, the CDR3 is TGTGCCACGGGGGAGGGGGCTGACAATGAGCAGTTCTTC. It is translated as CATGEGADNEQFF.

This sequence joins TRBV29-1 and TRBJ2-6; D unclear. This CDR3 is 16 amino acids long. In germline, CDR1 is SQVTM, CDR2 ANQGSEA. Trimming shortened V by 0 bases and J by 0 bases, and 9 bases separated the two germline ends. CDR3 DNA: TGCAGCGTTGAAGATCGCGAGCTCTCTGGGGCCAACGTCCTGACTTTC. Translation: CSVEDRELSGANVLTF.

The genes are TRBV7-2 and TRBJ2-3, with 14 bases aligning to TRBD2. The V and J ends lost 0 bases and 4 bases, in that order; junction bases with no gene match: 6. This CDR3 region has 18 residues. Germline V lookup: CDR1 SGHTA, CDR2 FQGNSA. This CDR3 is CASSLAGTSGRAPDTQYF. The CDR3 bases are TGTGCCAGCAGCTTAGCGGGGACTAGCGGGAGAGCCCCAGATACGCAGTATTTT.

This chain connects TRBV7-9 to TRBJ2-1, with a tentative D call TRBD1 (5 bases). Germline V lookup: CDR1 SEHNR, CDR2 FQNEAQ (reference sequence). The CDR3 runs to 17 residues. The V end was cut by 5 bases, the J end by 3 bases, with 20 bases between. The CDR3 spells CASSPPVDIAYYNEQFF. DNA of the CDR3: TGTGCCAGCAGCCCACCTGTGGACATCGCTTACTACAATGAGCAGTTCTTC. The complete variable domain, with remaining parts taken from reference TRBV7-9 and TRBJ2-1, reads DTGVSQNPRHKITKRGQNVTFRCDPISEHNRLYWYRQTLGQGPEFLTYFQNEAQLEKSRLLSDRFSAERPKGSFSTLEIQRTEQGDSAMYLCASSPPVDIAYYNEQFFGPGTRLTVL.

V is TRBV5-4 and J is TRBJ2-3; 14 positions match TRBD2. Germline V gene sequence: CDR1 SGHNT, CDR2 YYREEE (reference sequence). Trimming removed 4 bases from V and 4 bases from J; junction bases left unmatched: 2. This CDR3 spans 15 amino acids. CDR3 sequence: CASSRTSGRPDTQYF. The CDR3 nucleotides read TGTGCCAGCAGCCGGACTAGCGGGAGGCCAGATACGCAGTATTTT.

CDR3 region: CASRPGTENTGELFF. Written as DNA, the CDR3 is TGTGCCAGCAGGCCCGGGACAGAGAACACCGGGGAGCTGTTTTTT. The chain recombines TRBV6-5 with TRBJ2-2; 7 bases line up with TRBD1. Germline values: CDR1 MNHEY, CDR2 SVGAGI. This CDR3 contains 15 residues. The J segment lost 1 base and the V segment lost 6 bases, leaving 5 bases of the junction unmatched.

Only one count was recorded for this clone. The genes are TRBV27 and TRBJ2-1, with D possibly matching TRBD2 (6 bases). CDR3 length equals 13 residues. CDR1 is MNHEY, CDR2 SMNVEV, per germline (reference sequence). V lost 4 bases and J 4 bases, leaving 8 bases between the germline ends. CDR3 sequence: CASSSGTYNEQFF. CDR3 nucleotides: TGTGCCAGCAGTTCCGGGACTTACAATGAGCAGTTCTTC.

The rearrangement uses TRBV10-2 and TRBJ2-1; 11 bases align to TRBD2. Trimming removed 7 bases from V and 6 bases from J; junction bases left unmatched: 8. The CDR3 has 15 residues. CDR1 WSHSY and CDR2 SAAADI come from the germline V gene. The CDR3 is CASTDLLAGANEQFF. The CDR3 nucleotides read TGCGCCAGCACCGATTTACTAGCGGGAGCCAATGAGCAGTTCTTC.

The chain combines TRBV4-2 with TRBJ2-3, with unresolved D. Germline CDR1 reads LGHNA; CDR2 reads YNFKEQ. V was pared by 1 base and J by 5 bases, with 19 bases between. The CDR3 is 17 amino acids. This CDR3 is CASSQVRHGSPEDTQYF. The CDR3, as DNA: TGTGCCAGCAGCCAAGTGAGACATGGGTCCCCCGAAGATACGCAGTATTTT.

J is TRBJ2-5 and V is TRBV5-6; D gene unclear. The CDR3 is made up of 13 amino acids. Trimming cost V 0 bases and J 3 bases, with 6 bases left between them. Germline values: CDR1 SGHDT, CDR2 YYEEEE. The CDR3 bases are TGTGCCAGCAGCTTGGGACTCAAAGAGACCCAGTACTTC. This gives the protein CASSLGLKETQYF.

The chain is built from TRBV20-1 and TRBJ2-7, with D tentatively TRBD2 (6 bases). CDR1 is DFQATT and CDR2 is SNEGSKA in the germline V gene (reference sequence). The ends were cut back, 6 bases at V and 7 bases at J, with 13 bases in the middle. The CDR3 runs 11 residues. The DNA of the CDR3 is TGCAGTGCCCTGACTAGTCGGGAGCAGTACTTC. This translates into CSALTSREQYF.